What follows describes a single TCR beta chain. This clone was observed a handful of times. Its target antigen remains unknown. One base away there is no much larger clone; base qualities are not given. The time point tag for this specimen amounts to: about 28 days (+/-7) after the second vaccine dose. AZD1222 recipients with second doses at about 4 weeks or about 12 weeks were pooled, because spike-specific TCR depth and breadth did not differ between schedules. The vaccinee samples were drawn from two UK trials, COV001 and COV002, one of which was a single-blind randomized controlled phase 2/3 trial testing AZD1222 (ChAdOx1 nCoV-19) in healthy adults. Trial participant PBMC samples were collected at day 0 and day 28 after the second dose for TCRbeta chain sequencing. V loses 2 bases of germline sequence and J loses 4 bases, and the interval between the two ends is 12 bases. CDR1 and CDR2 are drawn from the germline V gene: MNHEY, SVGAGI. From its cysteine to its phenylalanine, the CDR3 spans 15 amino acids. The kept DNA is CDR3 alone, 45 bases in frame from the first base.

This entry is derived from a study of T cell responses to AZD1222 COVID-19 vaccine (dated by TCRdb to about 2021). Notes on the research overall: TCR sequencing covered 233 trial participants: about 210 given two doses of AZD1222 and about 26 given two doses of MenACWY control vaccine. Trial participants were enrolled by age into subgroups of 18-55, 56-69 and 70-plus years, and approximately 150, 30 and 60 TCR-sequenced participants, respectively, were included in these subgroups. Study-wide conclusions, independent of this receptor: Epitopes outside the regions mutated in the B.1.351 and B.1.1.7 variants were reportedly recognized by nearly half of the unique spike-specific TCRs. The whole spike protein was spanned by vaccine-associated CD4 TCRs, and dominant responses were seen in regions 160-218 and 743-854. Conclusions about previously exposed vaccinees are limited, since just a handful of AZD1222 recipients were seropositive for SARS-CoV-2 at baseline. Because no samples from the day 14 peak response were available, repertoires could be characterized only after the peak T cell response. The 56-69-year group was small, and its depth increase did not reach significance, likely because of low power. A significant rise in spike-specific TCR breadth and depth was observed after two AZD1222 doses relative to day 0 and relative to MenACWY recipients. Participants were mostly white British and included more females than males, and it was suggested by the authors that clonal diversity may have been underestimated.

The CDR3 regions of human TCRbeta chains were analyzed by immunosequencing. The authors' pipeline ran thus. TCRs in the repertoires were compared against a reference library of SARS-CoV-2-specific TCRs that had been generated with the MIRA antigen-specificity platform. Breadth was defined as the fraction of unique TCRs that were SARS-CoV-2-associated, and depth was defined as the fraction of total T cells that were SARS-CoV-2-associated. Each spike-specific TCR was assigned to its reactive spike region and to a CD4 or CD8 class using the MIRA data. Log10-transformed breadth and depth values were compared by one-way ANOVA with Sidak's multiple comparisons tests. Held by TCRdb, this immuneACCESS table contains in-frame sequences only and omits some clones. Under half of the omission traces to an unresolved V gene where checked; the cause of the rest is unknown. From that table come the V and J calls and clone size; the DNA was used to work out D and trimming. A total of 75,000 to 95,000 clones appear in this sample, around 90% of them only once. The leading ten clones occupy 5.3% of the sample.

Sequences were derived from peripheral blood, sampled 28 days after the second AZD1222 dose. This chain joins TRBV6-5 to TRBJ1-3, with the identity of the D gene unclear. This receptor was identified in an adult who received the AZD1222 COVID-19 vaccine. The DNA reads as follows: TGTGCCAGCAGTTACGCTTTAGCGGGGGGAAACACCATATATTTT. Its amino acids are CASSYALAGGNTIYF.